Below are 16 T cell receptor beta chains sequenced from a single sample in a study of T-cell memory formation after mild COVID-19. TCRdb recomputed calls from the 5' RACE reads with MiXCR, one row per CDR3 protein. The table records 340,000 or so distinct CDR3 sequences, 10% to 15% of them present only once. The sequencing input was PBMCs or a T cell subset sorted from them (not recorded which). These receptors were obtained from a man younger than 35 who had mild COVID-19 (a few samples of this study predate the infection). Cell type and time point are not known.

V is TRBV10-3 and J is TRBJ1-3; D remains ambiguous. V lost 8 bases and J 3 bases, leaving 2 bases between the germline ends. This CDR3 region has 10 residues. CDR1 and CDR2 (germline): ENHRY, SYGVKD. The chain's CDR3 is CAIGGNTIYF. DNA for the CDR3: TGTGCCATCGGTGGAAACACCATATATTTT.

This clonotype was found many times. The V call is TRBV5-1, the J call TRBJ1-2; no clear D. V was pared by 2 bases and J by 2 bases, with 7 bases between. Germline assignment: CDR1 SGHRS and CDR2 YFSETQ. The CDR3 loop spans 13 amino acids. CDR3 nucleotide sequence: TGCGCCAGCAGCTTTCCGGCAAACTATGGCTACACCTTC. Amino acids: CASSFPANYGYTF.

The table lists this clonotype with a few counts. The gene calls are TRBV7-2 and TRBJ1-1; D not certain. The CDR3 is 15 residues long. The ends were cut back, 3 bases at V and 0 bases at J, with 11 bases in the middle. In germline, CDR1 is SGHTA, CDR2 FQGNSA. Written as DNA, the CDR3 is TGTGCCAGCAGCTTCGGACGGGCAATGAACACTGAAGCTTTCTTT. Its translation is CASSFGRAMNTEAFF.

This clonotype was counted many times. CDR3: CASSLGSLSGRDGYTF. In DNA form, the CDR3 reads TGTGCCAGCAGCTTAGGGTCTCTATCGGGCCGGGATGGCTACACCTTC. The genes are TRBV11-2 and TRBJ1-2; D gene uncertain. V was clipped by 1 base and J by 6 bases, with 18 bases between them. The CDR3 loop spans 16 amino acids. Germline assignment: CDR1 SGHAT and CDR2 FQNNGV.

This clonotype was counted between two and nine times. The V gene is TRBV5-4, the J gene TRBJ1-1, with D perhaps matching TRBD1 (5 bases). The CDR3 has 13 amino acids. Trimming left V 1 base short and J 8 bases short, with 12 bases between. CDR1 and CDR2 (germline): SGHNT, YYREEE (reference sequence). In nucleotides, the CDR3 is TGTGCCAGCAGCTTGACAGGTTCCTACGAAGCTTTCTTT. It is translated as CASSLTGSYEAFF. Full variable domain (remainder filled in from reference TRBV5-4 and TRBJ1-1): ETGVTQSPTHLIKTRGQQVTLRCSSQSGHNTVSWYQQALGQGPQFIFQYYREEENGRGNFPPRFSGLQFPNYSSELNVNALELDDSALYLCASSLTGSYEAFFGQGTRLTVV.

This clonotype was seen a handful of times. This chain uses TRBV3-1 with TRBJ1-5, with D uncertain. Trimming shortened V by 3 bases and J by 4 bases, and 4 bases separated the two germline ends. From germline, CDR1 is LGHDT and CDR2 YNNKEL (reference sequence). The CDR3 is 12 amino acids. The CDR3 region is CASSQWNQPQHF. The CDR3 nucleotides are TGTGCCAGCAGCCAGTGGAATCAGCCCCAGCATTTT.

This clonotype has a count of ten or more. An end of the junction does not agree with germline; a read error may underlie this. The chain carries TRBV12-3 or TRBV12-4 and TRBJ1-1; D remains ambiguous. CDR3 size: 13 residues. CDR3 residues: CASRRTGNTEAFF. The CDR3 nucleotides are TGCGCCAGCAGACGTACTGGGAACACTGAAGCTTTCTTT.

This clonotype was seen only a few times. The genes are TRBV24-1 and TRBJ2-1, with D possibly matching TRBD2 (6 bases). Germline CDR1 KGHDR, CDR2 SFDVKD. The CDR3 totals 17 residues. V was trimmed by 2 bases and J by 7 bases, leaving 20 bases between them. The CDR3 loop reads CATSDYIGRRGVNEQFF. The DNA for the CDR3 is TGTGCCACCAGTGATTATATAGGGAGGAGAGGGGTAAATGAGCAGTTCTTC.

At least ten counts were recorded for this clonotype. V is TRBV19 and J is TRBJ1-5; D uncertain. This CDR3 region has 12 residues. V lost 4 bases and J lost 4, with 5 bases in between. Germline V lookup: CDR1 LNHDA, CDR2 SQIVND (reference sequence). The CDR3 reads CASSTLNQPQHF. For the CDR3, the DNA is TGTGCCAGTAGTACCCTTAATCAGCCCCAGCATTTT.

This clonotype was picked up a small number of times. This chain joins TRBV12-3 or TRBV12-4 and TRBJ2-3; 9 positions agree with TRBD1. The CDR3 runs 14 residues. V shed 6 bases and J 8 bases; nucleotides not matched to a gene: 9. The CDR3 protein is CASRTGGPSGTQYF. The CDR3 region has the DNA TGTGCCAGCAGGACAGGGGGGCCCTCGGGTACGCAGTATTTT.

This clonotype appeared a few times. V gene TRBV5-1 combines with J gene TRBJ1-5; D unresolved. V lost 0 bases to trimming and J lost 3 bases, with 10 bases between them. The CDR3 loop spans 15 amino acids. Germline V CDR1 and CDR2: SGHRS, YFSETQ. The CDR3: CASSLAGELNQPQHF. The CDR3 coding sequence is TGCGCCAGCAGCTTGGCCGGGGAACTCAATCAGCCCCAGCATTTT.

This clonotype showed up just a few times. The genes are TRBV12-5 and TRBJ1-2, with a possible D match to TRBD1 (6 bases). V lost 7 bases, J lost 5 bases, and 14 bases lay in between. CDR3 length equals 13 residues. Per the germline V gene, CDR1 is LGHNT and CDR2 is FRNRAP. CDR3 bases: TGTGCTAGTGCCCTGGACAGAAGTTATGGCTACACCTTC. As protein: CASALDRSYGYTF.

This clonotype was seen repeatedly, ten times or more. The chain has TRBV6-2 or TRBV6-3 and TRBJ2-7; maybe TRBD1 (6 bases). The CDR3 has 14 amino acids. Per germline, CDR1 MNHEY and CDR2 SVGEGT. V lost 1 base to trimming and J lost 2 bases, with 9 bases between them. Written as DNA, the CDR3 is TGTGCCAGCAGTTACTTGGGACAACCCTACGAGCAGTACTTC. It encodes CASSYLGQPYEQYF.

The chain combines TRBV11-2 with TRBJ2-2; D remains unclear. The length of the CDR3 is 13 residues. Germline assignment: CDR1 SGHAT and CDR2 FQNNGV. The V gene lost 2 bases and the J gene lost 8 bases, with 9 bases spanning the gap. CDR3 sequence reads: CASSLFSAGELFF. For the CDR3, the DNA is TGTGCCAGCAGCTTATTTAGTGCGGGGGAGCTGTTTTTT. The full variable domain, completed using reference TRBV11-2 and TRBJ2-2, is EAGVAQSPRYKIIEKRQSVAFWCNPISGHATLYWYQQILGQGPKLLIQFQNNGVVDDSQLPKDRFSAERLKGVDSTLKIQPAKLEDSAVYLCASSLFSAGELFFGEGSRLTVL.

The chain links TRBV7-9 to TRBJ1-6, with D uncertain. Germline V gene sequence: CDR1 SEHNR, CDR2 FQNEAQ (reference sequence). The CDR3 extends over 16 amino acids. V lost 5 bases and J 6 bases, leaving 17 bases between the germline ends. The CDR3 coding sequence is TGTGCCAGCAGCCCCCGACTTCCTTGGGGTAATTCACCCCTCCACTTT. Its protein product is CASSPRLPWGNSPLHF.

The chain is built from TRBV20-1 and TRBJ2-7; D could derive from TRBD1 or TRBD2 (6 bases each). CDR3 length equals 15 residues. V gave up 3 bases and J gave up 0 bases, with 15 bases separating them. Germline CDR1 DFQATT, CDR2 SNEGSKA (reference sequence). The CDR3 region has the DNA TGCAGTGCTAGTATTGGGGGGCAGGTCTCCTACGAGCAGTACTTC. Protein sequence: CSASIGGQVSYEQYF.